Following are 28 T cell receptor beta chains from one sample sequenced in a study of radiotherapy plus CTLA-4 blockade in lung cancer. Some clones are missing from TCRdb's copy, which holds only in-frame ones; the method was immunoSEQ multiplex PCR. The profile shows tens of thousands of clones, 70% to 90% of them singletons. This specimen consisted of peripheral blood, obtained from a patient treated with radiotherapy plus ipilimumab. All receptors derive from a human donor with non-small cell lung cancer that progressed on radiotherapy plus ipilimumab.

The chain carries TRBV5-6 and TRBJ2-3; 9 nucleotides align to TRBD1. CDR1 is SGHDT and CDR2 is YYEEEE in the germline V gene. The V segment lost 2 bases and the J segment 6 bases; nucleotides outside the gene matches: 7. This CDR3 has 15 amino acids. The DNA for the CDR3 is TGTGCCAGCAGCTTCGGGACAGGGTTTTCGGATACGCAGTATTTT. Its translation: CASSFGTGFSDTQYF.

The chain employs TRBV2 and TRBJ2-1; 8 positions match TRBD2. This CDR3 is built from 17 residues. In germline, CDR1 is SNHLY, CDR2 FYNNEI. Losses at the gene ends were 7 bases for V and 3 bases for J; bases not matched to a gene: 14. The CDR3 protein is CASTEGRVLAVYNEQFF. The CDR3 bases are TGTGCCAGCACCGAAGGGCGGGTACTAGCGGTCTACAATGAGCAGTTCTTC.

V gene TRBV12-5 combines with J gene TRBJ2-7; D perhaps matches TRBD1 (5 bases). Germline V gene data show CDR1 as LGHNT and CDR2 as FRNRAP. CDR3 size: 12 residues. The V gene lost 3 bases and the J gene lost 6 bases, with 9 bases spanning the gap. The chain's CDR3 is CASGFLDSEQYF. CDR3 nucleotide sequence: TGTGCTAGTGGTTTTCTTGACAGCGAGCAGTACTTC. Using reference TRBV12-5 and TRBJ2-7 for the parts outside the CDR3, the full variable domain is DARVTQTPRHKVTEMGQEVTMRCQPILGHNTVFWYRQTMMQGLELLAYFRNRAPLDDSGMPKDRFSAEMPDATLATLKIQPSEPRDSAVYFCASGFLDSEQYFGPGTRLTVT.

CDR3 loop: CASSLQGAILNEQFF. CDR3 bases: TGTGCCAGCAGCTTGCAGGGGGCGATATTGAATGAGCAGTTCTTC. The chain employs TRBV5-4 and TRBJ2-1; 8 bases fit TRBD1. The CDR3 runs 15 residues. Germline loops: CDR1 SGHNT, CDR2 YYREEE (reference sequence). V trimming: 1 base; J trimming: 7 bases; junction bases outside the gene matches: 7.

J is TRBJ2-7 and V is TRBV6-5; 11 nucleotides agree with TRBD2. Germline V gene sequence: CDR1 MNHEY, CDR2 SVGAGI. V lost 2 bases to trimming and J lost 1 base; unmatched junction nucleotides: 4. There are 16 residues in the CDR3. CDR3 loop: CASSYTSGRSSYEQYF. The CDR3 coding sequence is TGTGCCAGCAGTTACACTAGCGGGAGATCTTCCTACGAGCAGTACTTC.

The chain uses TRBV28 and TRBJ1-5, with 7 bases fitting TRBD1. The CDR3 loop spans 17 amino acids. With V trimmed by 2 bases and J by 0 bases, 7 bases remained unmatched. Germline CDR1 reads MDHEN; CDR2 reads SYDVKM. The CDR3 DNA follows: TGTGCCAGCAGTTTAACGACAGGGAAGTTTAGCAATCAGCCCCAGCATTTT. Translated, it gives CASSLTTGKFSNQPQHF.

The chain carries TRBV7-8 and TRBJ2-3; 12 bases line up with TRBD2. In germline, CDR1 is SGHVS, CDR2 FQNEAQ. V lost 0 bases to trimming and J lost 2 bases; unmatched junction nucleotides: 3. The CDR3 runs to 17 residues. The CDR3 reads CASSLAASGRATDTQYF. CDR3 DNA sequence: TGTGCCAGCAGCTTAGCGGCTAGCGGGAGGGCCACAGATACGCAGTATTTT.

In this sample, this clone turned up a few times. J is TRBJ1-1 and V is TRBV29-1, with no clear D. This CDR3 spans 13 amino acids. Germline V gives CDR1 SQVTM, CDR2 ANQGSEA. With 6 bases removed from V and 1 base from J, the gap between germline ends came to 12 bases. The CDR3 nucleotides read TGCAGCGTCGAGGCCCCTCGGAACACTGAAGCTTTCTTT. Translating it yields CSVEAPRNTEAFF.

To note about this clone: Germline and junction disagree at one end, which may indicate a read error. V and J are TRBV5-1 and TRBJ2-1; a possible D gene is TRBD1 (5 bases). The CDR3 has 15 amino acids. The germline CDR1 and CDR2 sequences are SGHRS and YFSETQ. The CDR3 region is CASSFPSTASNERFF. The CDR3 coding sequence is TGCGCCAGCAGCTTTCCCTCGACAGCCAGCAATGAGCGGTTCTTC.

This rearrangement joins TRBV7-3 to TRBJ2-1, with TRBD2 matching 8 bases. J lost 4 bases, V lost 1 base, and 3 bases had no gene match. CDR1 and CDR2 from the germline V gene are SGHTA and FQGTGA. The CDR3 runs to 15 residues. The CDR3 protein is CASSLNSGAYNEQFF. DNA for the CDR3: TGTGCCAGCAGCTTAAATAGCGGGGCATACAATGAGCAGTTCTTC. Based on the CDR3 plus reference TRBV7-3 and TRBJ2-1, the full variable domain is GAGVSQTPSNKVTEKGKYVELRCDPISGHTALYWYRQSLGQGPEFLIYFQGTGAADDSGLPNDRFFAVRPEGSVSTLKIQRTERGDSAVYLCASSLNSGAYNEQFFGPGTRLTVL.

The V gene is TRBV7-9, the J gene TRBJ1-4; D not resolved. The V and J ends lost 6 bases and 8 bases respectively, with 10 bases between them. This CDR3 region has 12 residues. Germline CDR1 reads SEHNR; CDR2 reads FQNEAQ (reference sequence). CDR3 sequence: CASSFGVEKLFF. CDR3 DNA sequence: TGTGCCAGCAGTTTTGGGGTAGAAAAACTGTTTTTT.

The DNA for the CDR3 is TGCGCCAGCAGTCAAACAGGGGTCCAAGAGACCCAGTACTTC. Residues: CASSQTGVQETQYF. The genes are TRBV5-1 and TRBJ2-5; TRBD1 agrees at 7 bases. The germline gives CDR1 SGHRS, CDR2 YFSETQ. This CDR3 is 14 amino acids long. With 5 bases clipped from V and 1 base from J, the junction kept 5 bases outside the gene matches.

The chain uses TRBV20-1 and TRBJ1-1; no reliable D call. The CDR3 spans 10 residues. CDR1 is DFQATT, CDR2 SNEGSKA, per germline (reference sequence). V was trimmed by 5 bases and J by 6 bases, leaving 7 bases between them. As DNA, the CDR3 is TGCAGTGCTGGGTGGCCTGAAGCTTTCTTT. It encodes CSAGWPEAFF.

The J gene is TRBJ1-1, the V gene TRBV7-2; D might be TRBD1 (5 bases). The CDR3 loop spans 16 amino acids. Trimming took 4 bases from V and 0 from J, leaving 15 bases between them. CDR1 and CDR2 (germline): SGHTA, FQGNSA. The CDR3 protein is CASSSGDGILNTEAFF. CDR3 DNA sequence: TGTGCCAGCAGCTCCGGGGACGGGATTCTGAACACTGAAGCTTTCTTT.

CDR3 DNA: TGCAGTGCTAGGGGGTACGAGCAGTACTTC. Its translation: CSARGYEQYF. The rearrangement uses TRBV20-1 and TRBJ2-7; no reliable D call. The V gene lost 3 bases and the J gene lost 4 bases, with 4 bases spanning the gap. Germline CDR1 and CDR2: DFQATT and SNEGSKA (reference sequence). This CDR3 region has 10 residues.

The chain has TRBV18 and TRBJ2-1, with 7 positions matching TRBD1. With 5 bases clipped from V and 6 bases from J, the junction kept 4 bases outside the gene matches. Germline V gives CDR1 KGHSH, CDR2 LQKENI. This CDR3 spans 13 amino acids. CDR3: CASSDSGGNEQFF. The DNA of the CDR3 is TGTGCCAGCTCAGATTCAGGGGGCAATGAGCAGTTCTTC.

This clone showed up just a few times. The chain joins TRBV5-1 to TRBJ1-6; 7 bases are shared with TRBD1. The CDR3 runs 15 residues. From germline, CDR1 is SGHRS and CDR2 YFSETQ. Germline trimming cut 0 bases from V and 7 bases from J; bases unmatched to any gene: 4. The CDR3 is CASSLVQGGNSPLHF. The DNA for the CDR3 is TGCGCCAGCAGCTTGGTTCAGGGGGGAAATTCACCCCTCCACTTT.

The CDR3 reads CASSYGGENTEAFF. CDR3 in DNA: TGTGCCAGCAGTTACGGAGGAGAGAACACTGAAGCTTTCTTT. J is TRBJ1-1 and V is TRBV6-6; D unclear. Germline V gene data show CDR1 as MNHNY and CDR2 as SVGAGI (reference sequence). The CDR3 totals 14 residues. With 2 bases removed from V and 1 base from J, the gap between germline ends came to 8 bases.

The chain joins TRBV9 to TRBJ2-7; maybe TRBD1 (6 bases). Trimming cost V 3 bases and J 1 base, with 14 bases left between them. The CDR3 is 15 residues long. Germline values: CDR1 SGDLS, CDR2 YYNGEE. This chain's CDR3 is CASSAHPGQSYEQYF. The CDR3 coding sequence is TGTGCCAGCAGCGCTCACCCCGGACAGTCCTACGAGCAGTACTTC.

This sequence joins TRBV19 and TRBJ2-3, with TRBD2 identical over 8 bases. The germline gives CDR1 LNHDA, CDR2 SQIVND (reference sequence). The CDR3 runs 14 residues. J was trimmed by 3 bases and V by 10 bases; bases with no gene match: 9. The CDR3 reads CATSLAGGTDTQYF. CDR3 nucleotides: TGTGCCACCTCTCTGGCGGGAGGAACAGATACGCAGTATTTT.

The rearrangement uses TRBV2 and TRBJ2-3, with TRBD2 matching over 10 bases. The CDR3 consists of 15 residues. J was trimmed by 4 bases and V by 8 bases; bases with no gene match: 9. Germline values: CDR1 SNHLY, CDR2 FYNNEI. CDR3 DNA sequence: TGTGCCAGCCTTAATCTAGCGGGAGTGTCAGATACGCAGTATTTT. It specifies CASLNLAGVSDTQYF.

The CDR3 is CASSVDRGLTEAFF. CDR3 DNA sequence: TGTGCCAGCAGCGTAGACAGGGGGTTGACTGAAGCTTTCTTT. The chain links TRBV9 to TRBJ1-1; 8 bases agree with TRBD1. CDR3 length: 14 residues. Germline V gene lookup returns CDR1 SGDLS and CDR2 YYNGEE. V lost 0 bases, J lost 5 bases, and 3 bases stayed unmatched.

The CDR3: CASSFGIVAYNEQFF. CDR3 coding DNA: TGTGCCAGCAGCTTTGGGATCGTAGCCTACAATGAGCAGTTCTTC. V and J are TRBV7-9 and TRBJ2-1; D is unclear. Trimming took off 3 bases at V and 2 bases at J, with 11 bases between the two ends. The CDR3 runs to 15 residues. From germline, CDR1 is SEHNR and CDR2 FQNEAQ (reference sequence).

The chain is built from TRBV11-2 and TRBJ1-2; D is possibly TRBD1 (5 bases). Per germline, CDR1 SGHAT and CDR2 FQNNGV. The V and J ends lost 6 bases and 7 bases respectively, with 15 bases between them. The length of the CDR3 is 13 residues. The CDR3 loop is CASRPGPMVGYTF. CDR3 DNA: TGTGCCAGCAGACCGGGACCGATGGTTGGCTACACCTTC.

The CDR3 region is CASSPGQRNEKLFF. CDR3 DNA: TGCGCCAGCAGCCCAGGGCAACGGAATGAAAAACTGTTTTTT. The chain joins TRBV4-1 to TRBJ1-4, with D possibly matching TRBD1 (5 bases). V was pared by 4 bases and J by 5 bases, with 11 bases between. The germline gives CDR1 MGHRA, CDR2 YSYEKL. The CDR3 has 14 amino acids.

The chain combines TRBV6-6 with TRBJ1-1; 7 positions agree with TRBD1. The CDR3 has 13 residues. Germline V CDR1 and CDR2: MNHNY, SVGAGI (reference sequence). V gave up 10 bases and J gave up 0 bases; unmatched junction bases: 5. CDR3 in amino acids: CATETGMNTEAFF. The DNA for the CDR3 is TGTGCCACCGAGACAGGGATGAACACTGAAGCTTTCTTT.

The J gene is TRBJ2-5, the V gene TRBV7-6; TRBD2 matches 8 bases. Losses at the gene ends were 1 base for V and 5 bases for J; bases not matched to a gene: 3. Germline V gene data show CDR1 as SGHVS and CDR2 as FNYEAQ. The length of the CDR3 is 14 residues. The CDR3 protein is CASSLGREGETQYF. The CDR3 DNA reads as TGTGCCAGCAGCTTAGGCCGGGAGGGCGAGACCCAGTACTTC.

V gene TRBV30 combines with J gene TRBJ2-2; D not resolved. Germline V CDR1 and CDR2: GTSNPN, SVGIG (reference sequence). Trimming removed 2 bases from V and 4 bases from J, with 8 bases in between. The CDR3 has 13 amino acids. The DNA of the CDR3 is TGTGCCTGGAGTTTTGGCGGCACCGGGGAGCTGTTTTTT. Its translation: CAWSFGGTGELFF.